These T cell receptor beta chains were read from a single sample in a study of naive and memory T cell subsets. TCRdb called the 5' RACE reads again in MiXCR, with one record for every CDR3 protein. Of more than 55,000 distinct CDR3 sequences in the sample, 6.5% to 8.5% were seen once. These receptors were obtained from a female donor in good health. Each CDR3 is given without its conserved first and last residue. Rows give clone size only sometimes, using once, few, many, or a class for an expanded clone.

v_call,clone_size,cdr3_aa
TRBV9,-,ASSAPENTEAF
TRBV12-3/TRBV12-4,few,ASSFGGRGEAF
TRBV12-3/TRBV12-4,many,ASSLILVGVGQPQH
TRBV28,many,ASSFLGSTDTQY
TRBV6-1,-,ATAPGAPSTDTQY
TRBV4-3,many,ASSQEWREKPQH
TRBV6-2/TRBV6-3,few,ACREGPRNTEAF
TRBV15,few,ATSSEATTGEYSNQPQH
TRBV15,few,ATSRRASGGEGNEQF
TRBV19,few,ASSKYVTNTEAF
TRBV19,-,ASRAGGAGEKLF
TRBV4-1,-,ASSLGLGDTEAF
TRBV29-1,many,SGGTGENEQY
TRBV3-1,many,ASSHDRAEGYT
TRBV7-3,-,ASSFSGGAGETQY
TRBV5-1,many,ASSLLAGNGYT
TRBV25-1,few,ASSDTLNVRGANVLT
TRBV12-3/TRBV12-4,many,ATSDLTGELF
TRBV2,many,ASSGQGWDTEAF
TRBV25-1,many,ASEPAAGDPTGELF
TRBV6-5,-,ASRSGTGVFHGYT
TRBV18,-,ASSPLSTGENYEQY
TRBV25-1,-,ASSDSRGALNTQY
TRBV7-9,once,ASSPDLPTDTQY
TRBV27,-,ASSLSRSSGETETQY
TRBV12-3/TRBV12-4,-,ASRFSGANVLT
TRBV5-1,few,ASSLNPSRVDTQY
TRBV11-2,few,ASSLGWAGDEEKLF
TRBV30,-,AWSKLWQLEAF
TRBV29-1,few,SVDQLDPRLTDTQY
TRBV12-3/TRBV12-4,-,ASSPGTGSSYNEQF
TRBV4-3,few,ASSQDLRGLAGGEQY
TRBV5-4,many,ASSLARGRGYT
TRBV12-3/TRBV12-4,few,ASSPRTVGGYT
TRBV28,many,ASSLTGGNTEAF
TRBV12-3/TRBV12-4,-,ASSLGYGEETQY
TRBV12-3/TRBV12-4,many,ASSHLGPEAF
TRBV9,-,ASSANLGYT
TRBV6-6,few,ASSYWSAGSTDTQY
TRBV27,few,ASSLGPTPSEQY
TRBV6-5,few,ASSFDRVHQPQH
TRBV6-5,few,ASRRTGSYEQY